Shown below are 25 T cell receptor beta chains from a single sample sequenced in a study of blood T cell repertoires in COVID-19. Sequencing was performed with immunoSEQ multiplex PCR; in TCRdb, only in-frame clones are kept and a portion is missing. Here the sample spans about 70,000 clones, approximately 84% being singletons. Sequences were obtained from peripheral blood. The receptors come from a man aged 35-49 years with COVID-19, enrolled during active disease.

CDR3 amino acids: CASSGTTGTGRDTQYF. CDR3 bases: TGCGCCAGCAGTGGGACCACCGGGACAGGGAGAGATACGCAGTATTTT. The rearrangement uses TRBV10-1 and TRBJ2-3; 9 nucleotides align to TRBD1. The germline CDR1 and CDR2 sequences are WNHNN and SYGVQD (reference sequence). The CDR3 sequence is 16 residues long. V was pared by 4 bases and J by 5 bases, with 10 bases of the junction left unmatched.

This chain links TRBV19 with TRBJ1-1, with unresolved D. The V gene's germline CDR1 is LNHDA and CDR2 SQIVND (reference sequence). V lost 4 bases and J 2 bases, leaving 11 bases between the germline ends. This CDR3 comprises 14 residues. CDR3 coding DNA: TGTGCCAGTAGTAGTGGGCCACGAAACACTGAAGCTTTCTTT. Amino acids: CASSSGPRNTEAFF.

The V gene is TRBV5-4, the J gene TRBJ2-3; 9 nucleotides agree with TRBD2. V lost 10 bases to trimming and J lost 4 bases; unmatched junction nucleotides: 10. The germline V gene encodes CDR1 SGHNT and CDR2 YYREEE (reference sequence). This CDR3 contains 14 residues. The CDR3 nucleotides are TGTGCCGGATCTCTAGCGGGGAGGGCAGATACGCAGTATTTT. It codes for CAGSLAGRADTQYF.

This chain uses TRBV5-1 with TRBJ1-4, with 7 bases aligning to TRBD1. The V and J ends lost 0 bases and 7 bases, in that order; junction bases with no gene match: 9. The CDR3 is 16 amino acids. From germline, CDR1 is SGHRS and CDR2 YFSETQ. The CDR3 loop is CASSLDGTVGGEKLFF. In DNA form, the CDR3 reads TGCGCCAGCAGCTTGGATGGGACAGTCGGAGGTGAAAAACTGTTTTTT.

The J gene is TRBJ2-2, the V gene TRBV6-5; a weak D match, TRBD1 (6 bases). This CDR3 contains 14 residues. Germline V gene data show CDR1 as MNHEY and CDR2 as SVGAGI. The V end lost 5 bases, the J end lost 1 base, and 8 bases lay between the germline ends. CDR3 nucleotides: TGTGCCAGCAGTCGACAGGAGAACACCGGGGAGCTGTTTTTT. This sequence encodes CASSRQENTGELFF.

In DNA form, the CDR3 reads TGTGCCAGCAGTCAGGGGGCGCTGAATGGCTACACCTTC. This sequence encodes CASSQGALNGYTF. The chain recombines TRBV12-3 or TRBV12-4 with TRBJ1-2, with 8 bases matching TRBD1. The length of the CDR3 is 13 residues. With V trimmed by 5 bases and J by 6 bases, 5 bases remained unmatched.

This chain joins TRBV4-2 and TRBJ1-5, with 7 nucleotides matching TRBD1. Germline V gene data show CDR1 as LGHNA and CDR2 as YNFKEQ. This CDR3 comprises 15 residues. V lost 0 bases to trimming and J lost 2 bases; unmatched junction nucleotides: 1. DNA for the CDR3: TGTGCCAGCAGCCAAGATACAGGGGGCAATCAGCCCCAGCATTTT. Its translation: CASSQDTGGNQPQHF.

The chain has TRBV7-9 and TRBJ2-2; a possible D gene is TRBD1 (5 bases). CDR1 and CDR2 from the germline V gene are SEHNR and FQNEAQ (reference sequence). The V and J ends lost 5 bases and 6 bases respectively, with 10 bases between them. The CDR3 extends over 13 amino acids. The CDR3 reads CASSREGAGELFF. CDR3 in DNA: TGTGCCAGCAGCCGCGAAGGGGCCGGGGAGCTGTTTTTT. The full variable domain, with the rest looked up from reference TRBV7-9 and TRBJ2-2, is DTGVSQNPRHKITKRGQNVTFRCDPISEHNRLYWYRQTLGQGPEFLTYFQNEAQLEKSRLLSDRFSAERPKGSFSTLEIQRTEQGDSAMYLCASSREGAGELFFGEGSRLTVL.

V gene TRBV2 combines with J gene TRBJ2-7, with D possibly TRBD1 on 5 matching bases. CDR3 size: 14 residues. Germline V lookup: CDR1 SNHLY, CDR2 FYNNEI. Between the trimmed V and J ends, which lost 2 bases and 7 bases, there was a span of 15 bases. CDR3 sequence reads: CASSELGPLSEQYF. The CDR3 DNA reads TGTGCCAGCAGTGAACTGGGGCCCTTGAGTGAGCAGTACTTC.

V usage is TRBV27 and J usage is TRBJ1-1, with D perhaps matching TRBD1 (6 bases). Trimming stripped 4 bases from V and 9 bases from J, with 18 bases between. The germline CDR1 and CDR2 sequences are MNHEY and SMNVEV (reference sequence). The CDR3 spans 14 residues. This chain's CDR3 is CASSSSTRGWKAFF. The CDR3 DNA sequence: TGTGCCAGCAGTTCCTCGACCAGGGGTTGGAAAGCTTTCTTT.

This chain connects TRBV10-2 to TRBJ1-1; a possible D gene is TRBD1 (6 bases). V dropped 6 bases and J dropped 6 bases, with 17 bases sitting between them. The CDR3 has 14 amino acids. Germline V gene data show CDR1 as WSHSY and CDR2 as SAAADI. CDR3 sequence: CASRGGPGDAEAFF. The CDR3 nucleotides read TGCGCCAGCAGAGGAGGCCCAGGGGACGCTGAAGCTTTCTTT.

The chain carries TRBV19 and TRBJ1-1; TRBD1 aligns across 9 bases. The J segment lost 0 bases and the V segment lost 6 bases, leaving 8 bases of the junction unmatched. The CDR3 has 16 residues. Germline V gene lookup returns CDR1 LNHDA and CDR2 SQIVND (reference sequence). The CDR3 sequence: CASRPDRGSLNTEAFF. CDR3 bases: TGTGCCAGTAGGCCGGACAGGGGAAGTTTGAACACTGAAGCTTTCTTT.

The CDR3 is CASSLDPAGWQETQYF. The CDR3 DNA reads as TGTGCCAGCAGCTTAGACCCAGCGGGGTGGCAAGAGACCCAGTACTTC. This sequence joins TRBV5-6 and TRBJ2-5, with 7 positions matching TRBD2. V lost 2 bases, J lost 2 bases, and 9 bases stayed unmatched. This CDR3 is 16 amino acids long. The germline V gene encodes CDR1 SGHDT and CDR2 YYEEEE.

The CDR3: CASSERGQSYGYTF. The CDR3 DNA is TGTGCCAGCAGTGAGAGGGGACAGAGCTATGGCTACACCTTC. The V call is TRBV2, the J call TRBJ1-2, with 7 bases aligning to TRBD1. Germline V gene data show CDR1 as SNHLY and CDR2 as FYNNEI. This CDR3 is 14 amino acids long. Germline trimming cut 3 bases from V and 4 bases from J; bases unmatched to any gene: 5.

The V and J genes are TRBV18 and TRBJ2-7, with 8 bases that match TRBD1. V lost 5 bases and J lost 0; bases outside the gene matches: 3. Per germline, CDR1 KGHSH and CDR2 LQKENI. The CDR3 length is 14 residues. Here the CDR3 DNA reads TGTGCCAGCTCATCGGACAGGGCCTCCTACGAGCAGTACTTC. Protein product: CASSSDRASYEQYF.

The V call is TRBV2, the J call TRBJ1-3; no definite D call. The CDR3 totals 15 residues. Deletions cut 8 bases from V and 1 base from J, with 15 bases between. Germline CDR1 and CDR2: SNHLY and FYNNEI. The CDR3 is CASSEGLSSGNTIYF. DNA of the CDR3: TGTGCCAGCTCAGAAGGACTCTCATCTGGAAACACCATATATTTT.

The J gene is TRBJ2-7, the V gene TRBV7-8; tentative D call: TRBD2 (5 bases). The CDR3 length is 12 residues. Trimming took 5 bases from V and 4 from J, leaving 9 bases between them. Germline CDR1 reads SGHVS; CDR2 reads FQNEAQ. CDR3 bases: TGTGCCAGCAGCCGGACGGGATACGAGCAGTACTTC. This sequence encodes CASSRTGYEQYF.

J is TRBJ1-2 and V is TRBV7-9, with 7 bases that match TRBD1. This CDR3 has 15 amino acids. The ends lost 1 base at V and 5 bases at J; junction bases unmatched: 7. Germline CDR1 SEHNR, CDR2 FQNEAQ (reference sequence). This CDR3 is CASSLVGQGEYGYTF. DNA for the CDR3: TGTGCCAGCAGCTTAGTGGGCCAGGGGGAATATGGCTACACCTTC.

The sample holds one count of this clone. The chain joins TRBV3-1 (or the pseudogene TRBV3-2) to TRBJ2-7; TRBD2 is a possible D gene (6 bases). Germline V lookup: CDR1 LGHDT, CDR2 YNNKEL (reference sequence). The germline V and J ends were trimmed by 4 bases and 12 bases, with 19 bases remaining between them. The CDR3 loop spans 13 amino acids. For the CDR3, the DNA is TGTGCCAGCAGCCGGGGACTCTCCTATCCCGCGTACTTC. As protein: CASSRGLSYPAYF.

This chain links TRBV25-1 with TRBJ2-4; 7 nucleotides match TRBD1. The CDR3 extends over 12 amino acids. The V segment lost 5 bases and the J segment 14 bases; nucleotides outside the gene matches: 9. Germline CDR1 reads MGHDK; CDR2 reads SYGVNS. The DNA for the CDR3 is TGTGCCAGCAGTACCATAGGGGGCGAGAAGTACTTC. This codes for CASSTIGGEKYF.

The chain carries TRBV5-1 and TRBJ2-1, with 7 bases identical to TRBD1. V lost 3 bases, J lost 7 bases, and 10 bases stayed unmatched. The CDR3 sequence is 15 residues long. Germline V gene lookup returns CDR1 SGHRS and CDR2 YFSETQ. The CDR3 DNA is TGCGCCAGCAGCTCAACAGGGGCAAGTAGTAATGAGCAGTTCTTC. Encoded protein: CASSSTGASSNEQFF. Using reference TRBV5-1 and TRBJ2-1 for the parts outside the CDR3, the full variable domain is KAGVTQTPRYLIKTRGQQVTLSCSPISGHRSVSWYQQTPGQGLQFLFEYFSETQRNKGNFPGRFSGRQFSNSRSEMNVSTLELGDSALYLCASSSTGASSNEQFFGPGTRLTVL.

The chain couples TRBV19 to TRBJ2-7; weak D call: TRBD1 (5 bases). The CDR3 extends over 16 amino acids. The germline CDR1 and CDR2 sequences are LNHDA and SQIVND (reference sequence). V lost 1 base and J lost 7, with 20 bases in between. The CDR3 sequence: CASSIAGRARAREQYF. The CDR3 nucleotides are TGTGCCAGTAGTATAGCAGGTAGGGCCAGGGCGCGGGAGCAGTACTTC.

V usage is TRBV5-8 and J usage is TRBJ1-5; 7 nucleotides agree with TRBD1. V trimming: 4 bases; J trimming: 4 bases; junction bases outside the gene matches: 8. CDR3 length: 15 amino acids. CDR1 is SGHTS and CDR2 is YDEGEE in the germline V gene. CDR3 protein: CASSVWDSSNQPQHF. The CDR3, as DNA: TGTGCCAGCAGCGTTTGGGACAGCTCGAATCAGCCCCAGCATTTT.

The chain recombines TRBV6-5 with TRBJ1-5; D unclear. The V gene lost 6 bases and the J gene lost 1 base, with 13 bases spanning the gap. Germline lookup yields CDR1 MNHEY and CDR2 SVGAGI. CDR3 size: 15 residues. The CDR3 DNA reads as TGTGCCAGCAGCGGACGGCCGGGGAGCAATCAGCCCCAGCATTTT. Translating it yields CASSGRPGSNQPQHF.

The chain links TRBV27 to TRBJ2-6; TRBD1 matches 9 bases. Trimming at V came to 5 bases and at J to 2 bases, leaving 10 bases not matched to a gene. The CDR3 is made up of 18 amino acids. The germline V gene encodes CDR1 MNHEY and CDR2 SMNVEV (reference sequence). This CDR3 is CASSPRTGVGTGANVLTF. In nucleotides, the CDR3 is TGTGCCAGCAGTCCACGGACAGGGGTCGGGACTGGGGCCAACGTCCTGACTTTC. The whole variable domain, filled in from reference TRBV27 and TRBJ2-6, reads EAQVTQNPRYLITVTGKKLTVTCSQNMNHEYMSWYRQDPGLGLRQIYYSMNVEVTDKGDVPEGYKVSRKEKRNFPLILESPSPNQTSLYFCASSPRTGVGTGANVLTFGAGSRLTVL.